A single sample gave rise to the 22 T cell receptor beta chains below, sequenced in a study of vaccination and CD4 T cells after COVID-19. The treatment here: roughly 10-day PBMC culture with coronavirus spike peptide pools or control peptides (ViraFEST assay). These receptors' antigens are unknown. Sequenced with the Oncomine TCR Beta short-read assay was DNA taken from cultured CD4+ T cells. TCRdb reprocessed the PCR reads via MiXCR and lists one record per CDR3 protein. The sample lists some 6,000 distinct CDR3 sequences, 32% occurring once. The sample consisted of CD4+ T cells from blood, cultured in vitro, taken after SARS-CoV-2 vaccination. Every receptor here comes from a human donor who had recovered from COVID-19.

CDR3 DNA: TGTGCCAGCAGTGCAGGGAACTATGGCTACACCTTC. Translating it yields CASSAGNYGYTF. The chain recombines TRBV6-1 with TRBJ1-2; a possible D gene is TRBD1 (5 bases). The CDR3 extends over 12 amino acids. Between the trimmed V and J ends, which lost 4 bases and 2 bases, there was a span of 5 bases. From germline, CDR1 is MNHNS and CDR2 SASEGT.

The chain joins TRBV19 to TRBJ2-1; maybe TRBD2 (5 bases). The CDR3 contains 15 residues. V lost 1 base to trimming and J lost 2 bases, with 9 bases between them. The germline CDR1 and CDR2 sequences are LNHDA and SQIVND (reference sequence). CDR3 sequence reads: CASSIAVGTYNEQFF. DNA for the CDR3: TGTGCCAGTAGTATAGCTGTCGGGACCTACAATGAGCAGTTCTTC.

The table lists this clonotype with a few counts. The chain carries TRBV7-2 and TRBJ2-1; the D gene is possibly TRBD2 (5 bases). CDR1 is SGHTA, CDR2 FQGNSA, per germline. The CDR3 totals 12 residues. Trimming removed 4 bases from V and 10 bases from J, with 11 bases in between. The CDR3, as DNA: TGTGCCAGCAGCTATGGACTGAGAGAGCAGTTCTTC. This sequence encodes CASSYGLREQFF. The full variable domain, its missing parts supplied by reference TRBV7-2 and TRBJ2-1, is GAGVSQSPSNKVTEKGKDVELRCDPISGHTALYWYRQSLGQGLEFLIYFQGNSAPDKSGLPSDRFSAERTGGSVSTLTIQRTQQEDSAVYLCASSYGLREQFFGPGTRLTVL.

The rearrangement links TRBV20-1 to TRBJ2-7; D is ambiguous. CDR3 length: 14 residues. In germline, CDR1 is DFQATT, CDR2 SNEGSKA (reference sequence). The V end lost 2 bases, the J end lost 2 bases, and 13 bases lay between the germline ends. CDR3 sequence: CSARYAKPTYEQYF. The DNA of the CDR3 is TGCAGTGCTAGATACGCCAAACCTACCTACGAGCAGTACTTC.

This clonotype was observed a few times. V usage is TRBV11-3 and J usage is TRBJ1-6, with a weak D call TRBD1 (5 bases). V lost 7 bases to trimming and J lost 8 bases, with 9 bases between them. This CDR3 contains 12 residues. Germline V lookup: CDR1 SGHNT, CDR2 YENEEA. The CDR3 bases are TGTGCCAGCATGGGGGGGGATTCACCCCTCCACTTT. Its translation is CASMGGDSPLHF.

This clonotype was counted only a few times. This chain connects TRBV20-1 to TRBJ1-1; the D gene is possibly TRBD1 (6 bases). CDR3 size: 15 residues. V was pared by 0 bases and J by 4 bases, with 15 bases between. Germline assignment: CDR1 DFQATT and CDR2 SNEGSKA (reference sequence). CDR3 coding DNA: TGCAGTGCTAGAGAGGACAGACTAGGGTCCACTGAAGCTTTCTTT. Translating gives CSAREDRLGSTEAFF.

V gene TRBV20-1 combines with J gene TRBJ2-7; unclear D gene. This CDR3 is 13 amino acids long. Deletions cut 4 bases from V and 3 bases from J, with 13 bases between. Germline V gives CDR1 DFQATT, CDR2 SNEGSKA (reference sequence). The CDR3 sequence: CSATHNEDYEQYF. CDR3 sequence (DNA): TGCAGTGCTACCCATAACGAGGACTACGAGCAGTACTTC.

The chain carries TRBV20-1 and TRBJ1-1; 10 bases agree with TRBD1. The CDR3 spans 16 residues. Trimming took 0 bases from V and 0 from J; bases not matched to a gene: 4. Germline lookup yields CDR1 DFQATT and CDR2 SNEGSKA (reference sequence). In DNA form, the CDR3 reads TGCAGTGCTAGAGATTTTGGGACAGGGGTGAACACTGAAGCTTTCTTT. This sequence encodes CSARDFGTGVNTEAFF.

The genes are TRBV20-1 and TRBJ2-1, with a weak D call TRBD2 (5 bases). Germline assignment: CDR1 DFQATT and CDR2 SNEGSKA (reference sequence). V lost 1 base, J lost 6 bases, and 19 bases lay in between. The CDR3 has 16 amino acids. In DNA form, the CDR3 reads TGCAGTGCTAGAGTTAGGACCAGAGGGTCGGTCAATGAGCAGTTCTTC. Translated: CSARVRTRGSVNEQFF.

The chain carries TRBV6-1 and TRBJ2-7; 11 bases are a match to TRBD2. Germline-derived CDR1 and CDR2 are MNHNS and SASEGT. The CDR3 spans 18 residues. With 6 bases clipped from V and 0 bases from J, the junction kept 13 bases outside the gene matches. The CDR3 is CASRASGGFVISSYEQYF. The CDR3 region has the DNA TGTGCCAGCAGGGCTAGCGGGGGGTTTGTGATCAGCTCCTACGAGCAGTACTTC.

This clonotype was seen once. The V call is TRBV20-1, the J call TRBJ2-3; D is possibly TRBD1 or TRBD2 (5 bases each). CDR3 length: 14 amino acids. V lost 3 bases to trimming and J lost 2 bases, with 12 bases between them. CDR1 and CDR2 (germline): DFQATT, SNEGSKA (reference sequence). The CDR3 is CSASARGPTDTQYF. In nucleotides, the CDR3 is TGCAGTGCTAGCGCACGGGGACCCACAGATACGCAGTATTTT.

The CDR3 here is CASSIYQRQETQYF. The CDR3 DNA is TGTGCCAGTAGTATTTATCAGCGGCAAGAGACCCAGTACTTC. The V and J genes are TRBV19 and TRBJ2-5; the D gene is possibly TRBD2 (5 bases). The germline V and J ends were trimmed by 3 bases and 2 bases, with 10 bases remaining between them. Germline CDR1 is LNHDA and CDR2 is SQIVND (reference sequence). The CDR3 is 14 amino acids.

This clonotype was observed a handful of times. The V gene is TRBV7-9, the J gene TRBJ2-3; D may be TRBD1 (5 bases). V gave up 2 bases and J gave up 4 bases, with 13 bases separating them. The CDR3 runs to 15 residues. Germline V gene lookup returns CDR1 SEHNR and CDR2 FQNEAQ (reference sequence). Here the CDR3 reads CASSLPQGSADTQYF. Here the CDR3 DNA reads TGTGCCAGCAGCTTACCTCAGGGAAGCGCAGATACGCAGTATTTT.

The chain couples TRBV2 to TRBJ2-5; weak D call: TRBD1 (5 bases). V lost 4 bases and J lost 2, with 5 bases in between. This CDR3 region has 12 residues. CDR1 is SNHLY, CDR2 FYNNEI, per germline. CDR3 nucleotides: TGTGCCAGCAGTGGACAGCAAGAGACCCAGTACTTC. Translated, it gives CASSGQQETQYF.

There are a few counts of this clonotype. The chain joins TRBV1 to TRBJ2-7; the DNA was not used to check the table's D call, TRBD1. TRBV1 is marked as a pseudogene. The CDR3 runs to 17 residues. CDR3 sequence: CTSSQLPRQGEAYEQYF. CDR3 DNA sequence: TGCACCAGCAGCCAACTCCCTCGACAGGGTGAGGCCTACGAGCAGTACTTC.

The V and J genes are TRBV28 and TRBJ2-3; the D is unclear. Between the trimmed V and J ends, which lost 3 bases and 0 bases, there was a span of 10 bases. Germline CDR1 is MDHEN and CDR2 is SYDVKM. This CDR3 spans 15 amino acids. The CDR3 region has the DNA TGTGCCAGCAGTTTCCTATTGAGGAGCACAGATACGCAGTATTTT. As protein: CASSFLLRSTDTQYF.

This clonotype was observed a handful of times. The CDR3 sequence: CASSLLGFAFF. CDR3 DNA sequence: TGTGCCAGCAGCTTACTGGGGTTCGCGTTCTTC. This chain links TRBV7-9 with TRBJ2-1; unclear D gene. Between the trimmed V and J ends, which lost 2 bases and 15 bases, there was a span of 11 bases. CDR1 is SEHNR, CDR2 FQNEAQ, per germline (reference sequence). This CDR3 has 11 amino acids.

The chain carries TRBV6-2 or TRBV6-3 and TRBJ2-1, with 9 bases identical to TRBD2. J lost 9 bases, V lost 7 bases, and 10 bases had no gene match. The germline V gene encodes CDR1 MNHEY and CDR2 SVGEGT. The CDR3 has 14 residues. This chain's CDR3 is CASTLRLAAGEQFF. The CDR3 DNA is TGTGCCAGCACCCTTAGACTAGCGGCGGGTGAGCAGTTCTTC.

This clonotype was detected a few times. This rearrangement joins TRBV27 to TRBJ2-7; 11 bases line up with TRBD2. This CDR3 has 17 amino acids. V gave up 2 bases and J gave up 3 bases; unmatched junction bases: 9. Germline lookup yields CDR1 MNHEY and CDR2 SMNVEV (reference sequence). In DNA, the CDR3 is TGTGCCAGCAGTTTAACTAGCGGGAGCTTGATCTACTACGAGCAGTACTTC. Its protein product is CASSLTSGSLIYYEQYF.

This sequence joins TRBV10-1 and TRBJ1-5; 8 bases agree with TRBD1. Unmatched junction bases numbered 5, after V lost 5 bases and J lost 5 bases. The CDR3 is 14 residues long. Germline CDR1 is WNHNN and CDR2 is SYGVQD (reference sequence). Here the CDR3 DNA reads TGCGCCAGCAGTAAGGACAGGGAGGATCAGCCCCAGCATTTT. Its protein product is CASSKDREDQPQHF.

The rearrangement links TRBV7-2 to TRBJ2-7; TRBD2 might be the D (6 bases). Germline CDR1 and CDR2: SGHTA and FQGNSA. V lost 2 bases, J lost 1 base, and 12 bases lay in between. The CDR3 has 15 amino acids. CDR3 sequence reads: CASSLRRVMSYEQYF. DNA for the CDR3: TGTGCCAGCAGCTTAAGGAGGGTGATGTCCTACGAGCAGTACTTC.

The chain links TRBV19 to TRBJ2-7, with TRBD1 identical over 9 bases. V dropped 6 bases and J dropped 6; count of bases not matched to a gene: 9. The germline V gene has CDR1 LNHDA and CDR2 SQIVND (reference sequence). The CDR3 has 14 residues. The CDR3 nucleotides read TGTGCCAGTAGACCGACAGGGGGAGGAGCCGAGCAGTACTTC. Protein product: CASRPTGGGAEQYF.